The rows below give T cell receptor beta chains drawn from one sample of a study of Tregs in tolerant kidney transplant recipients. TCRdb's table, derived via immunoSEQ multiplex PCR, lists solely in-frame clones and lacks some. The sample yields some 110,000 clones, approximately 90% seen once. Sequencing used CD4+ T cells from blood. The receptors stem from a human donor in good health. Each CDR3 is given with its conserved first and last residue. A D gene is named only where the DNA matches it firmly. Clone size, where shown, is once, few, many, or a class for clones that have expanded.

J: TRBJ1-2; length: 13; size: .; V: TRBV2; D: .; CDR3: CASSPDLKRGYTF; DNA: TGTGCCAGCAGTCCGGATTTAAAAAGAGGCTACACCTTC
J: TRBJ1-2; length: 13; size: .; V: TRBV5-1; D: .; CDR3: CASSALGDYGYTF; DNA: TGCGCCAGCAGCGCCCTGGGGGATTACGGCTACACCTTC
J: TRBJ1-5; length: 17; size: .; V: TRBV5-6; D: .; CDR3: CASSFGQPNLSNQPQHF; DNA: TGTGCCAGCAGCTTCGGCCAGCCCAATTTAAGCAATCAGCCCCAGCATTTT
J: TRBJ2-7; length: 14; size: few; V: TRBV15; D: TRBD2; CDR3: CATSRGLADYEQYF; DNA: TGTGCCACCAGCAGAGGACTAGCGGACTACGAGCAGTACTTC
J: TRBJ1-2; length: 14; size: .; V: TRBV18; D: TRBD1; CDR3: CASSLSGQGAGYTF; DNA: TGTGCCAGCTCACTATCGGGACAGGGGGCTGGCTACACCTTC
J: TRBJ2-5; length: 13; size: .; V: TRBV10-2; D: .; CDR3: CASSGGRQETQYF; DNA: TGCGCCAGCAGTGGGGGGCGTCAAGAGACCCAGTACTTC
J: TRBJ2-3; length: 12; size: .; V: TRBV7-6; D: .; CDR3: CASSLAADTQYF; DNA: TGTGCCAGCAGCTTAGCAGCAGATACGCAGTATTTT
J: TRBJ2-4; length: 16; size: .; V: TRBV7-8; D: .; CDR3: CASSSQGSMAKNIQYF; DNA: TGTGCCAGCAGCTCACAGGGCTCTATGGCCAAAAACATTCAGTACTTC
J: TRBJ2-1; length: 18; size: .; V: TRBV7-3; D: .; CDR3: CASSLMSRGSSSYNEQFF; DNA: TGTGCCAGCAGCTTAATGTCAAGGGGCTCAAGCTCCTACAATGAGCAGTTCTTC
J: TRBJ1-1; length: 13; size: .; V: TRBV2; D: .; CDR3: CASSGTANTEAFF; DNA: TGTGCCAGCAGTGGTACGGCGAACACTGAAGCTTTCTTT
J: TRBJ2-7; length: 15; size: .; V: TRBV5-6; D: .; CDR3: CASSFLRDSGYEQYF; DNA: TGTGCCAGCAGCTTTCTCCGGGACTCGGGCTACGAGCAGTACTTC
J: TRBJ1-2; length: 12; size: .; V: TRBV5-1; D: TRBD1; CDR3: CASGTGGYGYTF; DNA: TGCGCCAGCGGGACAGGGGGCTATGGCTACACCTTC
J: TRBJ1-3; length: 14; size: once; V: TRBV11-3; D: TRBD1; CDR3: CASSSGGPGNTIYF; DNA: TGTGCCAGCAGCTCAGGGGGCCCCGGAAACACCATATATTTT
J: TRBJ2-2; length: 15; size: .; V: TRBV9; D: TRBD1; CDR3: CASSGTGVGNGELFF; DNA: TGTGCCAGCAGCGGGACAGGGGTAGGGAACGGGGAGCTGTTTTTT
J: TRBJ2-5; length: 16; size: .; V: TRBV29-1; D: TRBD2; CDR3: CSVERTSGGIQETQYF; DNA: TGCAGCGTTGAGCGGACTAGCGGGGGGATTCAAGAGACCCAGTACTTC
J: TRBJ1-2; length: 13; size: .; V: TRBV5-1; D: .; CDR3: CASSLAVGTGYTF; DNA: TGCGCCAGCAGCTTGGCCGTGGGAACGGGCTACACCTTC
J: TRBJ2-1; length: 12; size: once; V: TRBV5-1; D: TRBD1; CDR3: CASSPITGGQFF; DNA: TGCGCCAGCAGCCCTATCACAGGGGGGCAGTTCTTC
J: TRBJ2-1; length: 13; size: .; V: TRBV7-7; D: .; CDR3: CASSLGYYNEQFF; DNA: TGTGCTAGCAGCTTGGGGTACTACAATGAGCAGTTCTTC
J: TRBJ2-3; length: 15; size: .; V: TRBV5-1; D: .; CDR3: CASSLEVSRADTQYF; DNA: TGCGCCAGCAGCTTGGAAGTCTCCAGGGCAGATACGCAGTATTTT
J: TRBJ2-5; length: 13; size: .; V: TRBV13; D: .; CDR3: CASSWRTQETQYF; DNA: TGTGCCAGCAGCTGGAGGACCCAAGAGACCCAGTACTTC
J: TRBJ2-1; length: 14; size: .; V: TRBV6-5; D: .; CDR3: CASSYSSLDNEQFF; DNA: TGTGCCAGCAGTTACTCCTCGTTAGACAATGAGCAGTTCTTC
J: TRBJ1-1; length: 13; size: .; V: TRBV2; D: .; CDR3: CASSVGGRTEAFF; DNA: TGTGCCAGCAGTGTTGGGGGGAGGACTGAAGCTTTCTTT
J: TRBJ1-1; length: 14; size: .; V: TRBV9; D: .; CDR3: CASSEGPLNTEAFF; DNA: TGTGCCAGCAGCGAGGGACCGCTGAACACTGAAGCTTTCTTT
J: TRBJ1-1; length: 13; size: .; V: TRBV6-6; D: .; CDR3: CASTLGANTEAFF; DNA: TGTGCCAGCACCCTGGGTGCTAACACTGAAGCTTTCTTT
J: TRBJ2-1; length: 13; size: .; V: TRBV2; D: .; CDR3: CASRPASYNEQFF; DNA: TGTGCCAGCAGGCCTGCCAGCTACAATGAGCAGTTCTTC
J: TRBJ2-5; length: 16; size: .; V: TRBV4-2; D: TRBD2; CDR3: CASSQVSSGTGETQYF; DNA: TGTGCCAGCAGCCAAGTGAGTAGCGGGACGGGAGAGACCCAGTACTTC
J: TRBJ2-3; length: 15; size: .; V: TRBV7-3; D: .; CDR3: CASTQGGGFTDTQYF; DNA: TGTGCCAGCACCCAGGGAGGGGGCTTTACAGATACGCAGTATTTT
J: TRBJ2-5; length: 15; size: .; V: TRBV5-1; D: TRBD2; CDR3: CASSLALAGGETQYF; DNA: TGCGCCAGCAGCTTAGCCCTAGCGGGAGGGGAGACCCAGTACTTC
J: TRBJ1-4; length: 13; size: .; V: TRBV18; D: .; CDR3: CASSPLMNEKLFF; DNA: TGTGCCAGCTCACCTCTGATGAATGAAAAACTGTTTTTT
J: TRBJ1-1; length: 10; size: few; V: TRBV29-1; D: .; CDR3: CSVGDSEAFF; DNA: TGCAGCGTTGGGGACTCAGAAGCTTTCTTT
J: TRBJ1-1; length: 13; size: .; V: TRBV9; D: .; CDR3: CASSVRMNTEAFF; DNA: TGTGCCAGCAGCGTACGAATGAACACTGAAGCTTTCTTT
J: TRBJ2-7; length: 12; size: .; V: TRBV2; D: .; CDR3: CASRRQGYEQYF; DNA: TGTGCCAGCAGGCGGCAGGGCTACGAGCAGTACTTC
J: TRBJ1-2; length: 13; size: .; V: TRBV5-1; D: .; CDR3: CASSFDRNYGYTF; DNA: TGCGCCAGCAGCTTTGACAGGAACTATGGCTACACCTTC
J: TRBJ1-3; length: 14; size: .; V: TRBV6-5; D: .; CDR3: CASSLPGSGNTIYF; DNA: TGTGCCAGCAGCCTGCCGGGCTCTGGAAACACCATATATTTT
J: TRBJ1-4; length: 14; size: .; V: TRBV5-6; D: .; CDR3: CASSFGQVREKLFF; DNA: TGTGCCAGCAGCTTTGGTCAGGTTCGCGAAAAACTGTTTTTT